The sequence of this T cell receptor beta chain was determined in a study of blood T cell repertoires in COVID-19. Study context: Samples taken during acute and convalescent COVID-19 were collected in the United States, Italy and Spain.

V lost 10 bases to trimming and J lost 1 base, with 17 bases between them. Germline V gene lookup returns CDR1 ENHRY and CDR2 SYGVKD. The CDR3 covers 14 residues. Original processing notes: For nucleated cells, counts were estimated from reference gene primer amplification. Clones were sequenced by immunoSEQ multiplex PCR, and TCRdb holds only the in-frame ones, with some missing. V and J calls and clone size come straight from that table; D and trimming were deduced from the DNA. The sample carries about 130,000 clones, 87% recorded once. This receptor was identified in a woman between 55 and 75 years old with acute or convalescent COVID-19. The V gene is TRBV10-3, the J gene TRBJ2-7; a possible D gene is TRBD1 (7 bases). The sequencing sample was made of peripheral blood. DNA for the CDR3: TGTGCCACCAAACCCGCAGGGGGGTCCTACGAGCAGTACTTC. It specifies CATKPAGGSYEQYF.